These T cell receptor beta chains were read from a single sample in a study of cytomegalovirus exposure and HLA in healthy donors. Sequencing was performed with immunoSEQ multiplex PCR; in TCRdb, only in-frame clones are kept and a portion is missing. The profile shows roughly 100,000 clones, more than 75% of them singletons. The specimen sequenced was PBMCs. These receptors were obtained from a woman aged 40-49 years in good health and CMV-seronegative. Both conserved end residues are part of each CDR3.

V: TRBV19
CDR3: CASKRQGEGNQPQHF

V: TRBV6-1
CDR3: CASSEGQGFEKLFF

V: TRBV27
CDR3: CASSLPSGGDLGELFF

V: TRBV7-2
CDR3: CASSLATGAIKAPF

V: TRBV11-2
CDR3: CASSLELSYEQYF

V: TRBV4-2
CDR3: CASSQEQREVTDTQYF

V: TRBV19
CDR3: CASSPGAFQETQYF

V: TRBV7-9
CDR3: CASSSWSGVGMNTEAFF

V: TRBV14
CDR3: CASSQGLAGGYNEQFF

V: TRBV9
CDR3: CASSVTGRDRGRADTQYF

V: TRBV11-2
CDR3: CASSLAGASSYNEQFF

V: TRBV7-9
CDR3: CASSLNRGLRDTEAFF

V: TRBV6-1
CDR3: CASRTQGAGNTIYF

V: TRBV7-3
CDR3: CASSSSGTDTGELFF

V: TRBV6-5
CDR3: CASSYAVSQETQYF

V: TRBV28
CDR3: CASSFGGSGELFF

V: TRBV5-1
CDR3: CASSLGLGRQQETQYF

V: TRBV9
CDR3: CASSVATRLNNEQFF

V: TRBV4-3
CDR3: CASSRDTIYEQYF

V: TRBV25-1
CDR3: CASSFRTGTEAFF

V: TRBV6-5
CDR3: CASSYQATGGSEAFF

V: TRBV28
CDR3: CASSSSLVTDTQYF

V: TRBV27
CDR3: CASSLSQGSNYEQYF

V: TRBV7-2
CDR3: CASSPSSGQETQYF

V: TRBV7-2
CDR3: CASSSRLAGAYEQYF

V: TRBV4-3
CDR3: CASSPKEASSYNEQFF

V: TRBV11-3
CDR3: CASSLGQRGYNEQFF

V: TRBV27
CDR3: CASSYSGINEQYF

V: TRBV6-5
CDR3: CATHERFSSDTQYF

V: TRBV18
CDR3: CASSSSTSGRAAHEQYF

V: TRBV7-2
CDR3: CASSLEQGTSVYF

V: TRBV18
CDR3: CASSTMSGTSGYNEQFF

V: TRBV6-1
CDR3: CASSDGRTPTDTQYF

V: TRBV28
CDR3: CASSSSGSSYEQYF

V: TRBV27
CDR3: CASSWDFTYNEQFF

V: TRBV6-1
CDR3: CASSPEAGTLNEQFF

V: TRBV11-2
CDR3: CASSLEADSSYEQYF

V: TRBV19
CDR3: CASESTAYGYTF

V: TRBV28
CDR3: CATLQPHVGGVTDTQYF

V: TRBV27
CDR3: CASSLRQGSYNEQFF

V: TRBV4-3
CDR3: CASSPRAGGTYGYTF

V: TRBV7-9
CDR3: CASSLLIVRDGTDTQYF